This T cell receptor (beta chain) was sequenced during a study of shared clonotypes between healthy human individuals. Genomic DNA belonging to each subset was distributed in equal measure over several immunoSEQ plates. Profiling relied on immunoSEQ multiplex PCR, and the TCRdb table lists in-frame clones only, not all of them. The sample holds roughly 1.4 million clones; 98% are singletons and the top ten take under 0.45%. CDR1 is SGHDT and CDR2 is YYEEEE in the germline V gene. This CDR3 spans 12 amino acids. V lost 4 bases, J lost 8 bases, and 12 bases lay in between. The source is a man aged 30 to 45 in good health. The gene calls are TRBV5-6 and TRBJ1-2; D is unclear. Specimen: naive CD4+ T cells sorted from blood. Subset denoted: CD45RA+ positively selected. The CDR3 loop is CASSPGGSGYTF. CDR3 sequence (DNA): TGTGCCAGCAGCCCGGGAGGATCCGGCTACACCTTC.